The entry below gives a single T cell receptor (beta chain) sequence along with its context. What it recognizes is unknown. The data stem from a study of T cell responses to AZD1222 COVID-19 vaccine. Study results and limitations: The study found Spike-specific TCR breadth and depth rose after two AZD1222 doses. Females outnumbered males among donors, who were mostly white British; clonal diversity was possibly underestimated.

Using immunoSEQ multiplex PCR, the repertoire was profiled, and TCRdb retains in-frame clones only, with some absent. The data contain about 95,000 clones, roughly nine tenths of them seen just once; the ten biggest clones take up approximately 3.7%. Trimming took off 5 bases at V and 5 bases at J, with 12 bases between the two ends. CDR3 length: 13 amino acids. Germline V gives CDR1 MNHEY, CDR2 SVGAGI. The TCR was taken from an adult in good health. The input for sequencing was peripheral blood, taken on day 0 of AZD1222 vaccination. The chain links TRBV6-5 to TRBJ1-2, with a tentative D call TRBD1 (6 bases). The CDR3 region is CASSRTAEYGYTF. Here the CDR3 DNA reads TGTGCCAGCAGTCGGACAGCCGAGTATGGCTACACCTTC.